This T cell receptor beta chain was sequenced during a study of T-cell reconstitution after alpha-beta-depleted transplantation in children. CDR3 size: 15 residues. V lost 2 bases and J 0 bases, leaving 7 bases between the germline ends. Germline CDR1 reads SSHAT; CDR2 reads FNYEAQ (reference sequence). This clonotype came up many times. The library targeted TCRbeta and was prepared with unique molecular identifiers. TCRdb re-analysed the PCR reads in MiXCR, keeping a single row per CDR3 protein. The data show approximately 240,000 distinct CDR3 sequences, over 9.5% seen once. The sequencing used PBMCs from the stem cell graft donor, collected from the stem cell graft. This receptor was identified in a human donor who donated a stem cell graft to a child with SCID. The chain has TRBV7-7 and TRBJ2-2; D is uncertain. CDR3 coding DNA: TGTGCCAGCAGCTTACGGGCAACGAACACCGGGGAGCTGTTTTTT. Translating it yields CASSLRATNTGELFF. The variable domain in full, with the rest retrieved from reference TRBV7-7 and TRBJ2-2, is GAGVSQSPRYKVTKRGQDVTLRCDPISSHATLYWYQQALGQGPEFLTYFNYEAQPDKSGLPSDRFSAERPEGSISTLTIQRTEQRDSAMYRCASSLRATNTGELFFGEGSRLTVL.